The present entry profiles one TCR beta chain with its context. Additional DNA sequences in this sample encode the identical CDR3. The record originates from a study of blood T cell repertoires in COVID-19. The CDR3 consists of 15 residues. The germline V gene has CDR1 SGHRS and CDR2 YFSETQ. V shed 3 bases, J shed 1 base, and the junction held 4 bases outside the gene matches. TCRdb keeps only in-frame clones here, not all; method: immunoSEQ multiplex PCR. The table records about 130,000 clones, about nine tenths of them present only once. Specimen: peripheral blood. The receptor was derived from a man aged 50-60 years with acute or convalescent COVID-19. The chain couples TRBV5-1 to TRBJ1-1; 9 bases line up with TRBD1. The CDR3 DNA reads TGCGCCAGCAGCTCTTTGGGACAGGGGAACACTGAAGCTTTCTTT. This translates into CASSSLGQGNTEAFF.